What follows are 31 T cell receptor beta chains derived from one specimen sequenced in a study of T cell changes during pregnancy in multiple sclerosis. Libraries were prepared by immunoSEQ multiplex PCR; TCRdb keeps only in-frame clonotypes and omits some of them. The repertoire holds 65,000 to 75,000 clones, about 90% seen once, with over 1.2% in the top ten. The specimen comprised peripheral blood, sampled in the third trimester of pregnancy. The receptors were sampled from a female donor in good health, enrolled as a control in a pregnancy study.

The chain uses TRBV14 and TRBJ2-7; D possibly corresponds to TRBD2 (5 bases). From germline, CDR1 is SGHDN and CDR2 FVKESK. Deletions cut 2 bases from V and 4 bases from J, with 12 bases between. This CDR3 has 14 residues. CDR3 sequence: CASSQSGSFYEQYF. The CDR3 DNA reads TGTGCCAGCAGCCAATCGGGGTCTTTTTACGAGCAGTACTTC.

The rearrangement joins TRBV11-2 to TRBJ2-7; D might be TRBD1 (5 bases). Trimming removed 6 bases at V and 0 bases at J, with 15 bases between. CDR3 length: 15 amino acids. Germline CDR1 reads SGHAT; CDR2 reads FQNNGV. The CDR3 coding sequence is TGTGCCAGCAGATTACATCAGGGCGCCTCCTACGAGCAGTACTTC. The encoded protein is CASRLHQGASYEQYF.

Written as DNA, the CDR3 is TGTGCTAGTGGTTTGGTACTGGACGAGCAGTACTTC. Amino acids: CASGLVLDEQYF. This chain joins TRBV12-5 and TRBJ2-7; D is undetermined. V lost 0 bases and J lost 5, with 5 bases in between. The CDR3 covers 12 residues. Germline CDR1 LGHNT, CDR2 FRNRAP. Combining the CDR3 with reference TRBV12-5 and TRBJ2-7 gives the whole variable domain DARVTQTPRHKVTEMGQEVTMRCQPILGHNTVFWYRQTMMQGLELLAYFRNRAPLDDSGMPKDRFSAEMPDATLATLKIQPSEPRDSAVYFCASGLVLDEQYFGPGTRLTVT.

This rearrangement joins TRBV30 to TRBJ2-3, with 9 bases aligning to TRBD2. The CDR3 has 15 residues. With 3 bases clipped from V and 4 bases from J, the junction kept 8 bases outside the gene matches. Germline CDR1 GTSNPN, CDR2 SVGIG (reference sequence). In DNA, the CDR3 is TGTGCCTGGAGGCGAGCTGGGACTAGCTCAGATACGCAGTATTTT. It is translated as CAWRRAGTSSDTQYF.

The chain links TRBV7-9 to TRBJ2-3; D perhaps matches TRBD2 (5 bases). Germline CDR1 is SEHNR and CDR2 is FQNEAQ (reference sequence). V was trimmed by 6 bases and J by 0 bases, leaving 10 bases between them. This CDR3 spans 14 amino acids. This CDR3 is CASRLEGSTDTQYF. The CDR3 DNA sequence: TGTGCCAGCAGACTTGAGGGTAGCACAGATACGCAGTATTTT.

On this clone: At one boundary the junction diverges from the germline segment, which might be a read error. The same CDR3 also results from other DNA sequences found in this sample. CDR3 in DNA: TGTGCTAGCAGTCAGGGGTATGCCTACGAGCAGTACTTC. Amino acid sequence: CASSQGYAYEQYF. The chain uses TRBV2 and TRBJ2-7, with D perhaps TRBD1 (6 bases). The germline V gene has CDR1 SNHLY and CDR2 FYNNEI. The CDR3 runs to 13 residues.

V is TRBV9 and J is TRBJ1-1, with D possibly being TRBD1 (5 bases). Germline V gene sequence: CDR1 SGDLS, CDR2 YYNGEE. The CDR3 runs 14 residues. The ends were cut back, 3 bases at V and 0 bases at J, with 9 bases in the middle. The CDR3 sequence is CASSGGGLNTEAFF. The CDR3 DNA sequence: TGTGCCAGCAGCGGGGGGGGACTGAACACTGAAGCTTTCTTT.

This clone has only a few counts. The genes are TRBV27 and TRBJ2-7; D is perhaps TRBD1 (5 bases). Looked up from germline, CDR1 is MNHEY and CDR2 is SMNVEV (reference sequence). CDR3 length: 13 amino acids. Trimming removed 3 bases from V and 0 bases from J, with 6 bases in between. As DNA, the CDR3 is TGTGCCAGCAGTTTTGACAGCTCCTACGAGCAGTACTTC. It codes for CASSFDSSYEQYF.

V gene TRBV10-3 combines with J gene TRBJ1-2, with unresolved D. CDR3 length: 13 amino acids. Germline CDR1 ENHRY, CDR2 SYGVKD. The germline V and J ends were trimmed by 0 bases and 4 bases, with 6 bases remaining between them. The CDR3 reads CAISESVVYGYTF. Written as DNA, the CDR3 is TGTGCCATCAGTGAGTCGGTAGTCTATGGCTACACCTTC.

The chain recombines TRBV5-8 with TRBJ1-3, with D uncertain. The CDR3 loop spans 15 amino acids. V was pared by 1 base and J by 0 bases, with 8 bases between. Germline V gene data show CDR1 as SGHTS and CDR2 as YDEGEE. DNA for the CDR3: TGTGCCAGCAGCTTGTCCCGTATCTCTGGAAACACCATATATTTT. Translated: CASSLSRISGNTIYF.

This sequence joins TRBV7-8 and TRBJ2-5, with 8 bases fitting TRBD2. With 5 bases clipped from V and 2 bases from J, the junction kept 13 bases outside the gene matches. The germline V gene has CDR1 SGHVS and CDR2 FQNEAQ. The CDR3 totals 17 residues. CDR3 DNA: TGTGCCAGCAGCCACAGGACTAGCCGACTGGGGCAAGAGACCCAGTACTTC. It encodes CASSHRTSRLGQETQYF.

CDR3 in amino acids: CASSQDRAGVEQFF. In nucleotides, the CDR3 is TGCGCCAGCAGCCAAGATAGGGCGGGGGTCGAGCAGTTCTTC. The chain employs TRBV4-1 and TRBJ2-1; TRBD2 aligns across 7 bases. From germline, CDR1 is MGHRA and CDR2 YSYEKL. The CDR3 covers 14 residues. The trim removed 0 bases at V and 10 bases at J, leaving 6 bases unmatched.

CDR3 sequence: CAGGPTSGSYNEQFF. The DNA of the CDR3 is TGTGCCGGGGGCCCCACTAGCGGGAGCTACAATGAGCAGTTCTTC. The V and J genes are TRBV28 and TRBJ2-1, with 11 bases matching TRBD2. Germline V gene lookup returns CDR1 MDHEN and CDR2 SYDVKM. The V and J ends lost 11 bases and 3 bases, in that order; junction bases with no gene match: 9. This CDR3 region has 15 residues.

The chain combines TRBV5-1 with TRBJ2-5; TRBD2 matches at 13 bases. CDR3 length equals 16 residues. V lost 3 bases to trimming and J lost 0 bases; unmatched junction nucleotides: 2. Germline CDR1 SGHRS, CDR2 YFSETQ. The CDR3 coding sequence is TGCGCCAGCAGCTGGGGACTAGCGGGGTACCAAGAGACCCAGTACTTC. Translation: CASSWGLAGYQETQYF.

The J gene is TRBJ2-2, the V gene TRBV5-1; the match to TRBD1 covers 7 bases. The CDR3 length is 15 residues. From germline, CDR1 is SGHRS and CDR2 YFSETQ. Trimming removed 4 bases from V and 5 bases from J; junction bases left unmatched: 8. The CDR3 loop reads CASSPDRVLTGELFF. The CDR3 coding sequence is TGCGCCAGCAGCCCTGACAGGGTGTTGACCGGGGAGCTGTTTTTT. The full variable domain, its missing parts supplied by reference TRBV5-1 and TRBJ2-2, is KAGVTQTPRYLIKTRGQQVTLSCSPISGHRSVSWYQQTPGQGLQFLFEYFSETQRNKGNFPGRFSGRQFSNSRSEMNVSTLELGDSALYLCASSPDRVLTGELFFGEGSRLTVL.

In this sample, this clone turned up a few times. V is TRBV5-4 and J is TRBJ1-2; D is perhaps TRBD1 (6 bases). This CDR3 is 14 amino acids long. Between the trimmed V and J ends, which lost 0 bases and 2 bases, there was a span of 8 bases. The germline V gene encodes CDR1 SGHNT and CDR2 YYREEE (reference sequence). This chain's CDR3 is CASSLVQGNYGYTF. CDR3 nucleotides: TGTGCCAGCAGCTTGGTACAGGGAAACTATGGCTACACCTTC.

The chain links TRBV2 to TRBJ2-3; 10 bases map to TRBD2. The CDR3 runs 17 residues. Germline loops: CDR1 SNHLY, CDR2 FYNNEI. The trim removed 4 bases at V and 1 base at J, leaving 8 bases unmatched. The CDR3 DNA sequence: TGTGCCAGCAGTGTGGCGAGCGGGGGGGAAGGCACAGATACGCAGTATTTT. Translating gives CASSVASGGEGTDTQYF.

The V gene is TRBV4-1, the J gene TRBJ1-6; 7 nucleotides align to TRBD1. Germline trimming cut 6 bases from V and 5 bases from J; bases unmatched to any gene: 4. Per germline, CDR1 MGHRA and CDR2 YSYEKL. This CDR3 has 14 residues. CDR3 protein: CASSYRGDNSPLHF. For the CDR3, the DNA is TGCGCCAGCAGTTACAGGGGCGATAATTCACCCCTCCACTTT.

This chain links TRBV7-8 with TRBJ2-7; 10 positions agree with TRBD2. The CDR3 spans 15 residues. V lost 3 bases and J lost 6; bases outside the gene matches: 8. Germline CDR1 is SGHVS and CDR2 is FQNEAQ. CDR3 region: CASSFGASGGSEQYF. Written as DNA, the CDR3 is TGTGCCAGCAGCTTTGGGGCTAGCGGGGGAAGCGAGCAGTACTTC.

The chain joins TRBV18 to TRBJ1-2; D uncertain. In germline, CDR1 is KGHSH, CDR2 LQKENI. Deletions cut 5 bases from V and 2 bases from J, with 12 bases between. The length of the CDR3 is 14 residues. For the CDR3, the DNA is TGTGCCAGCTCAAAATCGGGGAAAAACTATGGCTACACCTTC. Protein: CASSKSGKNYGYTF.

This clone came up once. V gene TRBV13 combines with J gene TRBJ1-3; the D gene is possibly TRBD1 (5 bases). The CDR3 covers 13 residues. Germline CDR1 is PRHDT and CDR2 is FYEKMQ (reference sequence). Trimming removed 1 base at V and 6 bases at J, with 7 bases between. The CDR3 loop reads CASSLARVNTIYF. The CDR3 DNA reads TGTGCCAGCAGCTTAGCCAGGGTAAACACCATATATTTT.

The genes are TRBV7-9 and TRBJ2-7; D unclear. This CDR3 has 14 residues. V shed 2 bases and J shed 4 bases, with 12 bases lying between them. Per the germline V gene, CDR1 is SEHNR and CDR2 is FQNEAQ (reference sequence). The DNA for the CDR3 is TGTGCCAGCAGCTTACCCAGGCAGCCATACGAGCAGTACTTC. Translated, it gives CASSLPRQPYEQYF.

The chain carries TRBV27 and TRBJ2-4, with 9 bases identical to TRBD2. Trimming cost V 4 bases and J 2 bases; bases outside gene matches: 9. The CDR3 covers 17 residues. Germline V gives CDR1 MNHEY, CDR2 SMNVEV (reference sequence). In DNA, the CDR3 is TGTGCCAGCAGTTGGGGCGGGGGGGGCGAAACCAAAAACATTCAGTACTTC. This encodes CASSWGGGGETKNIQYF.

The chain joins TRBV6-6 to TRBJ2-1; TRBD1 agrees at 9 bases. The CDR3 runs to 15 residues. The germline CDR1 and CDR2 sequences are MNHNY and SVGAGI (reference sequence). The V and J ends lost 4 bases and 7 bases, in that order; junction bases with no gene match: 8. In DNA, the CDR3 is TGTGCCAGCAGTTCCAGGGGACAGGGTGGGAATGAGCAGTTCTTC. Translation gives CASSSRGQGGNEQFF.

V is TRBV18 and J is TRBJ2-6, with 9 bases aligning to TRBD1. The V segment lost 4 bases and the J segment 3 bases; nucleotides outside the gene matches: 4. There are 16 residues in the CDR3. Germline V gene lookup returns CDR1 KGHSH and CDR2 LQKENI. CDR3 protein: CASSQTGGFGANVLTF. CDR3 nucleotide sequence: TGTGCCAGCTCACAGACAGGGGGTTTTGGGGCCAACGTCCTGACTTTC. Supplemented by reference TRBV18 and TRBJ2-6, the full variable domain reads NAGVMQNPRHLVRRRGQEARLRCSPMKGHSHVYWYRQLPEEGLKFMVYLQKENIIDESGMPKERFSAEFPKEGPSILRIQQVVRGDSAAYFCASSQTGGFGANVLTFGAGSRLTVL.

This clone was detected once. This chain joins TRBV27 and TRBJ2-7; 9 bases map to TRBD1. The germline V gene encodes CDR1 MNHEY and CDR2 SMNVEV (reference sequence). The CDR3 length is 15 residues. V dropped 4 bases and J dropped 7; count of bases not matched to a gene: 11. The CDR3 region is CASSWGTGRYGEQYF. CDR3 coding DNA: TGTGCCAGCAGTTGGGGGACAGGGCGCTATGGGGAGCAGTACTTC.

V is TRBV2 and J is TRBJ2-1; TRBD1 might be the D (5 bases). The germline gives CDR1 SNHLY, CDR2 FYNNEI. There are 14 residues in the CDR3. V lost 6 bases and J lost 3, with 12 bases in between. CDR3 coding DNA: TGTGCCAGCAGAGGGCGTCAGGGCTACAATGAGCAGTTCTTC. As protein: CASRGRQGYNEQFF.

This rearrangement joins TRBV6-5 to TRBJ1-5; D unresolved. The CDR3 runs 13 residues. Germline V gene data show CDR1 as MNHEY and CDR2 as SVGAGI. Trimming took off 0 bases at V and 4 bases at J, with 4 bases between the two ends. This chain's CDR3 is CASSYSENQPQHF. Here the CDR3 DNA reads TGTGCCAGCAGTTACTCGGAGAATCAGCCCCAGCATTTT.

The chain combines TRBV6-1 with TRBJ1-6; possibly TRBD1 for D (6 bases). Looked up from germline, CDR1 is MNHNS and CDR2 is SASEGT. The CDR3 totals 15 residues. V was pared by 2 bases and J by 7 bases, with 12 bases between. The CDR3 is CASSESWGLNSPLHF. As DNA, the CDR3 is TGTGCCAGCAGTGAATCTTGGGGGCTGAATTCACCCCTCCACTTT.

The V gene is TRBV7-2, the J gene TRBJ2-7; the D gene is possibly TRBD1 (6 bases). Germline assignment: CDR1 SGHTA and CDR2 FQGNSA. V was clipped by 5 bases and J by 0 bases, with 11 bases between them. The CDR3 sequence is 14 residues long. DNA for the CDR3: TGTGCCAGCAGCCCAGGACAGAGCTCCTACGAGCAGTACTTC. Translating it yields CASSPGQSSYEQYF.

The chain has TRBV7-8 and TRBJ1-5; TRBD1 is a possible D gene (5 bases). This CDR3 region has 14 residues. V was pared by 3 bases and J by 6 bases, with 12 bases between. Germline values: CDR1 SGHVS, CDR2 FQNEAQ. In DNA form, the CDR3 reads TGTGCCAGCAGCTTGGGGCACGACGGTCAGCCCCAGCATTTT. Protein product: CASSLGHDGQPQHF.